This T cell receptor beta chain appears in the sequencing data of a study of CD8 T cells in ankylosing spondylitis. Findings and limits, study-wide: It appeared that ankylosing spondylitis blood was characterized by a TCR beta motif of 8 or 9 highly homologous variants.

In this sample, this clonotype turned up many times. Its antigen is not identified. The TCR beta libraries were generated through quantitative 5'-RACE incorporating molecular barcodes. TCRdb re-called the 5' RACE reads through MiXCR, storing one row per CDR3 protein. Of 210,000 or so distinct CDR3 sequences in the sample, approximately 8% are singletons; the top ten hold 4% to 5%. The CDR3 is 16 residues long. Trimming cost V 1 base and J 2 bases; bases outside gene matches: 4. CDR1 is SEHNR and CDR2 is FQNEAQ in the germline V gene (reference sequence). This chain links TRBV7-9 with TRBJ1-3; 8 bases line up with TRBD1. Sequenced sample: blood, either unsorted or a sorted T cell fraction (not recorded which). This TCR came from a female donor with ankylosing spondylitis or in good health (not recorded which). CDR3 nucleotide sequence: TGTGCCAGCAGCTTAGGGTTCAGGGGGCCTGGAAACACCATATATTTT. It yields the protein CASSLGFRGPGNTIYF.